The sequence of this TCR beta chain was determined in a study of T cells in localized non-small cell lung cancer. TCRdb's table, derived via immunoSEQ multiplex PCR, lists solely in-frame clones and lacks some. The table records a few thousand clones, 25% to 30% of them present only once. Findings of the study overall: Investigators sequenced only a single tumor region, leaving heterogeneity possible. It was uninvolved adjacent lung that showed the highest T cell clonality, exceeding tumor. Appearance in adjacent lung was seen for a median 57 of the top 100 tumor clones. Among blood samples, higher T cell density accompanied longer overall survival.

This clone turned up a few times. Its specificity is not known. This clonotype was sampled from a male donor at least 60 years old with stage III squamous cell lung carcinoma. Sequencing used lung tumor tissue, obtained before any cancer treatment.

Here the CDR3 reads CASKRGLGWTDTQYF. The CDR3 DNA follows: TGTGCCAGCAAAAGGGGATTGGGGTGGACAGATACGCAGTATTTT. The rearrangement joins TRBV6-8 to TRBJ2-3, with D perhaps matching TRBD1 (5 bases). V shed 7 bases and J shed 3 bases, with 17 bases lying between them. Looked up from germline, CDR1 is MNHGY and CDR2 is SAAAGT. The length of the CDR3 is 15 residues.